This T cell receptor (beta chain) stems from a study of CD8 T cells in Susac syndrome. Trimming took 5 bases from V and 3 from J, leaving 17 bases between them. The CDR3 loop spans 15 amino acids. Study results and caveats: Regarding the TCR sequencing and HLA analysis, the study admitted that a relatively small number of individuals were involved.

As for this clonotype: The antigen is undetermined.

The RNA, about 0.5 to 1 ug, was put through reverse transcription using random hexamers. An immunoSEQ multiplex PCR amplified TCR beta CDR3 over 54 Vbeta and 13 Jbeta. TCRdb used MiXCR to reprocess the immunoSEQ multiplex PCR reads, holding one entry per CDR3 protein. Here the sample spans about 180,000 distinct CDR3 sequences, around 96% being singletons. Blood CD8+ and CD4+ T cells underwent high-throughput TCR beta sequencing. The multiple sclerosis control cohort comprised treatment-naive individuals presenting with stable or active relapsing-remitting disease. The clonotype was recovered from a human donor with multiple sclerosis. Input material: CD8+ T cells from PBMCs. The chain links TRBV12-3 or TRBV12-4 to TRBJ2-7, with D maybe TRBD2 (9 bases). In DNA form, the CDR3 reads TGTGCCAGCAGTCAGGGGGCGGGGGGGATCTACGAGCAGTACTTC. Translation: CASSQGAGGIYEQYF.